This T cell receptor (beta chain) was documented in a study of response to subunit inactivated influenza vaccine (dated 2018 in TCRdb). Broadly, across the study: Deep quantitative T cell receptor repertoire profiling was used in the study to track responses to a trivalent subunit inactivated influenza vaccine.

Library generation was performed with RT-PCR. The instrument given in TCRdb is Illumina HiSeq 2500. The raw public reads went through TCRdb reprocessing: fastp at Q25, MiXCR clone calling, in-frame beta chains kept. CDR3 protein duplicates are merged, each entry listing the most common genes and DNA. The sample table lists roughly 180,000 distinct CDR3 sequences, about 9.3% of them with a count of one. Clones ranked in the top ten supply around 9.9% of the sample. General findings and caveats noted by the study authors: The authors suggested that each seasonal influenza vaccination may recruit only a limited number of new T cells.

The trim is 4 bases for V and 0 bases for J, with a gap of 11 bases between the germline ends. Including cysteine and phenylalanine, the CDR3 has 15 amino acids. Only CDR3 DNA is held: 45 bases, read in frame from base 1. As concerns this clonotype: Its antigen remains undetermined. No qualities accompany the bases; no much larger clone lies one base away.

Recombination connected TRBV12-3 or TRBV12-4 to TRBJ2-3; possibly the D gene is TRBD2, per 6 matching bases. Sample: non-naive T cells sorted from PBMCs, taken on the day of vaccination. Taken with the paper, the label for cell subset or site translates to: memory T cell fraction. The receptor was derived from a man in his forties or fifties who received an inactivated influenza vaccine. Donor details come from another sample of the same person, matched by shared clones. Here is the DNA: TGTGCCAGCAGTTCGGAAGGGACTAGCACAGATACGCAGTATTTT. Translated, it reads CASSSEGTSTDTQYF.